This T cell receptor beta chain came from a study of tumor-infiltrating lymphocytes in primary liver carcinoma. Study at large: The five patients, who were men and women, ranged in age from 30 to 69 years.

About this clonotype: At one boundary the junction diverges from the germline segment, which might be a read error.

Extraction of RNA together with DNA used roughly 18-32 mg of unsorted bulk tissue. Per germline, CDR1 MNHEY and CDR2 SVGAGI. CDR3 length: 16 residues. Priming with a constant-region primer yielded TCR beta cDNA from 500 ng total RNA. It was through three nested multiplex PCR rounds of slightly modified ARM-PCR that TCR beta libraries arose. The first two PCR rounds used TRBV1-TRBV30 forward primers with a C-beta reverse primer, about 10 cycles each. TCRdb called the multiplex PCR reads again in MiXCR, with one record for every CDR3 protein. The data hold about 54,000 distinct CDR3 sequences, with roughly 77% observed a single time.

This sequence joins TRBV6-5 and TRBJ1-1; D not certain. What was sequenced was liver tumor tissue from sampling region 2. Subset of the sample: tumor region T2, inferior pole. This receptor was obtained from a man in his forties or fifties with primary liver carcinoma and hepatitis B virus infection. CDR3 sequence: CAGSPGDGIMNTEAFF. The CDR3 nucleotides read TGTGCCGGCAGTCCCGGAGACGGCATCATGAACACTGAAGCTTTCTTT.